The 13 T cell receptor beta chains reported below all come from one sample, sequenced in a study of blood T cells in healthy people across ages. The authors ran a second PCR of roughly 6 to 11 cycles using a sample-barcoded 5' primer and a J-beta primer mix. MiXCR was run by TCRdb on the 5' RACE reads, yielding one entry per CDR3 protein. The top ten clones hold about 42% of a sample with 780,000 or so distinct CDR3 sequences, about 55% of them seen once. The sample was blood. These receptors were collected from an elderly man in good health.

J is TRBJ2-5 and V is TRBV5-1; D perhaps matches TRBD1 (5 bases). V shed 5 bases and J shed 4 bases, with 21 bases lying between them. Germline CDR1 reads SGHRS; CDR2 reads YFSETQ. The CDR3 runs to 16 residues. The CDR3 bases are TGCGCCAGCAGATCTGCCGCAGGGATCTATGGAGAGACCCAGTACTTC. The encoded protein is CASRSAAGIYGETQYF.

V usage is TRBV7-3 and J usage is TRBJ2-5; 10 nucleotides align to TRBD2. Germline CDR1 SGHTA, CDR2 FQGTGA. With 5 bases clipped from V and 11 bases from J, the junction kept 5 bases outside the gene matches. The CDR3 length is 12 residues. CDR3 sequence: CASSSGRGEQYF. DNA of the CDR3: TGTGCCAGCAGCAGCGGGAGGGGAGAGCAGTACTTC.

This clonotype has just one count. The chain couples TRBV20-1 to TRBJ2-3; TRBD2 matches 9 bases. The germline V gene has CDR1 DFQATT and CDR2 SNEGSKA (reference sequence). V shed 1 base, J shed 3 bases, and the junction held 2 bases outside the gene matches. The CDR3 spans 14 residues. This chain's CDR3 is CSARASGKTDTQYF. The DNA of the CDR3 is TGCAGTGCTAGAGCTAGCGGGAAAACAGATACGCAGTATTTT.

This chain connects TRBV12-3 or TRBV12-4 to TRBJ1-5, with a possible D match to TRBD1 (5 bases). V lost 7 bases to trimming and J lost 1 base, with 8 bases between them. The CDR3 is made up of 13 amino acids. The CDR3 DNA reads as TGTGCCAGCACCAAGGGGAGCAATCAGCCCCAGCATTTT. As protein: CASTKGSNQPQHF.

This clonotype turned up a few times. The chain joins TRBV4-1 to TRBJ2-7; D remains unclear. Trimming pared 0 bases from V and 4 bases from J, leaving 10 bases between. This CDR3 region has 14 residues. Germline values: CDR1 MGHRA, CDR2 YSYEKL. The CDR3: CASSQDDWAYEQYF. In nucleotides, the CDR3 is TGCGCCAGCAGCCAAGATGACTGGGCTTACGAGCAGTACTTC.

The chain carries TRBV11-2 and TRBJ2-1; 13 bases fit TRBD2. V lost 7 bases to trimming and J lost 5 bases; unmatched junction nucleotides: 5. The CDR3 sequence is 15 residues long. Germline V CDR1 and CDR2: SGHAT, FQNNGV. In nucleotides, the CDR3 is TGTGCCAGCAACCAAGGGACTAGCGGGAACAATGAGCAGTTCTTC. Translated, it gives CASNQGTSGNNEQFF.

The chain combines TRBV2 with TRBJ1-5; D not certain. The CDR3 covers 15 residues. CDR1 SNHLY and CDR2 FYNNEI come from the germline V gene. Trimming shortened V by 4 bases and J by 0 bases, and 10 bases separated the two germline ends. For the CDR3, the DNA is TGTGCCAGCAGTGTTTCCGCAGATAGCAATCAGCCCCAGCATTTT. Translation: CASSVSADSNQPQHF.

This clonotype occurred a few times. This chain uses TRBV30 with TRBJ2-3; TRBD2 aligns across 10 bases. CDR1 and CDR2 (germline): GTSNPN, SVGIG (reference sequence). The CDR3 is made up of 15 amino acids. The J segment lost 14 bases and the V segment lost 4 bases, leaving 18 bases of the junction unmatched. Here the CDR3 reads CAWKPPSGSPRYAYF. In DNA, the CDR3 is TGTGCCTGGAAACCCCCTAGCGGGAGTCCCAGATACGCGTATTTT.

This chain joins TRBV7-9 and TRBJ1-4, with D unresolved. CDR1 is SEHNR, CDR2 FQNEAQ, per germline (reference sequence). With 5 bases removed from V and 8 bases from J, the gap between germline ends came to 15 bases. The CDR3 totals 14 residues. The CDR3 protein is CASSNLGYPEKLFF. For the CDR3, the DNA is TGTGCCAGCAGCAATCTAGGGTATCCAGAAAAACTGTTTTTT.

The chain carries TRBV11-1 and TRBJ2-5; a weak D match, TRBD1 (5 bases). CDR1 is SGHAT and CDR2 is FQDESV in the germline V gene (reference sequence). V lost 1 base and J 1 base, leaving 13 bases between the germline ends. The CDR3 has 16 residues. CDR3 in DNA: TGTGCCAGCAGCTTAGAGGGGCCAGCGATCCAAGAGACCCAGTACTTC. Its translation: CASSLEGPAIQETQYF.

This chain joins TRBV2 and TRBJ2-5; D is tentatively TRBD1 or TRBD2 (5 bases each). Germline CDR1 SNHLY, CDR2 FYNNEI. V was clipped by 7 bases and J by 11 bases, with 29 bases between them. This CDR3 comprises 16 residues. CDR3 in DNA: TGTGCCAGCATCTTTGCCGGGACCAGAGTCGGCAATGAGCAGTACTTC. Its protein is CASIFAGTRVGNEQYF.

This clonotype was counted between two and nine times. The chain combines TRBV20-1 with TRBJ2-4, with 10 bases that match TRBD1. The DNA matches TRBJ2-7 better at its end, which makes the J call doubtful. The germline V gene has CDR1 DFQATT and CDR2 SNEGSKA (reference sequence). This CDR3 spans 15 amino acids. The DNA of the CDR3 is TGCAGTGCTAGAGACCGGGACAGGGGCCTCTACGAGCAGTACTTC. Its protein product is CSARDRDRGLYEQYF.

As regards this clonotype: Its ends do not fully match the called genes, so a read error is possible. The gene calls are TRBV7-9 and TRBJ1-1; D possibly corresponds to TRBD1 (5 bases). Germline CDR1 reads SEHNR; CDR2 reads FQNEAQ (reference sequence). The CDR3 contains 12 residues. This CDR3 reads CASSLQDTEAFF. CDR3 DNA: TGTGCCAGCAGCTTACAGGACACCGAAGCTTTCTTT.